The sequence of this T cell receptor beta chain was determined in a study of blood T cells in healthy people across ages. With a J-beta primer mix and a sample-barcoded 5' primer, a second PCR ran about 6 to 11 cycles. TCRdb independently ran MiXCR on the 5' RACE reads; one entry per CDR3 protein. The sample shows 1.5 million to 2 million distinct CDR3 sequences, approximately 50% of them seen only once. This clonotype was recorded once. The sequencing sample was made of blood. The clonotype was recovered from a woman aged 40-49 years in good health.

CDR3: CASSQGTGGVNYGYTF. The CDR3 DNA follows: TGTGCCAGCAGCCAAGGGACAGGGGGCGTGAACTATGGCTACACCTTC. The rearrangement joins TRBV4-2 to TRBJ1-2; 11 bases match TRBD1. This CDR3 is built from 16 residues. Looked up from germline, CDR1 is LGHNA and CDR2 is YNFKEQ. V lost 1 base, J lost 2 bases, and 3 bases stayed unmatched.